The rows below give T cell receptor beta chains drawn from one sample of a study of cytomegalovirus exposure and HLA in healthy donors. Using immunoSEQ multiplex PCR, the repertoire was profiled, and TCRdb retains in-frame clones only, with some absent. Found here are under 110,000 clones, 75% of them singletons; the top ten hold about 9.4%. Sequences were obtained from PBMCs. The origin of the receptors is a man aged 50 or older in good health and CMV-seronegative. The CDR3 runs from the conserved cysteine through the conserved F or W. The order of the fields is clone size, V gene, D gene, J gene, CDR3 DNA, CDR3 protein. The D gene is left open where the match is weak. Expanded clones are given a class, and other clones once, few, many or no size at all.

.	TRBV29-1	.	TRBJ2-5	TGCAGCGTTGGAACCGAGGAGACCCAGTACTTC	CSVGTEETQYF
.	TRBV11-2	.	TRBJ2-6	TGTGCCAGCAGCTTATCGGGGGCTGGGGCCAACGTCCTGACTTTC	CASSLSGAGANVLTF
.	TRBV19	TRBD2	TRBJ2-1	TGTGCCAGTAGTATAAGCGGACTAGCTCAGAATGAGCAGTTCTTC	CASSISGLAQNEQFF
.	TRBV29-1	TRBD1	TRBJ1-2	TGCAGCGTTGGACAGGGTGACTATGGCTACACCTTC	CSVGQGDYGYTF
.	TRBV10-3	.	TRBJ2-1	TGTGCCAACCAACCGGGAACGGGGTCTAATGAGCAGTTCTTC	CANQPGTGSNEQFF
few	TRBV7-2	TRBD2	TRBJ2-1	TGTGCCAGCAGCTTTAATGGACTAGCGGGTAATGAGCAGTTCTTC	CASSFNGLAGNEQFF
.	TRBV5-1	.	TRBJ1-1	TGCGCCAGCAGTAGGGGGATGAACACTGAAGCCTTCTTT	CASSRGMNTEAFF
.	TRBV18	.	TRBJ1-5	TGTGCCAGCTCACCAGCTGTGTTGGCGGCGGGAAGCAATCAGCCCCAGCATTTT	CASSPAVLAAGSNQPQHF
.	TRBV7-2	.	TRBJ2-1	TGTGCCAGCAGCTTAGCCGGGGTCAATGAGCAGTTCTTC	CASSLAGVNEQFF
once	TRBV11-1	.	TRBJ2-7	TGTGCCAGCAGCTTAGTTCTATTCCACGAGCAGTACTTC	CASSLVLFHEQYF
few	TRBV7-9	TRBD1	TRBJ1-4	TGTGCCAGCAGCCCGGGACAGGGTCGGGAACTGTTTTTT	CASSPGQGRELFF
.	TRBV6-5	TRBD2	TRBJ2-7	TGTGCCAGCAGGACCATACTAGCGGGGGGCTACGAGCAGTACTTC	CASRTILAGGYEQYF
.	TRBV21-1	.	TRBJ2-1	TGTGCCAGCAGCACGTGGATGCCTAGCGGGAGGGTGTGTGAGCAGTTCTTC	CASSTWMPSGRVCEQFF
.	TRBV7-8	.	TRBJ2-2	TGTGCCAGCAGCCGACAGTCCCTAAATACCGGGGAGCTGTTTTTT	CASSRQSLNTGELFF
.	TRBV14	TRBD2	TRBJ2-1	TGTGCCAGCAGCCAAGAGCCTAGCGGGGGGAAACGGGTGAATGAGCAGTTCTTC	CASSQEPSGGKRVNEQFF
.	TRBV5-4	.	TRBJ2-7	TGTGCCAGCACCATTGGAGCCGTCTACGAGCAGTACTTC	CASTIGAVYEQYF
.	TRBV5-5	TRBD2	TRBJ2-1	TGTGCCAGCAGCTTGTGGGGGGGTGACAATGAGCAGTTCTTC	CASSLWGGDNEQFF
once	TRBV29-1	.	TRBJ2-1	TGCAGCGTTTACTACATGAGCTCCTACAATGAGCAGTTCTTC	CSVYYMSSYNEQFF
few	TRBV27	TRBD2	TRBJ2-1	TGTGCCAGCAGAGCGACTAGCGGGGCGCAGTTCTTC	CASRATSGAQFF
.	TRBV5-6	TRBD1	TRBJ1-5	TGTGCCAGCAGCACGACAGGGCTGAGCAATCAGCCCCAGCATTTT	CASSTTGLSNQPQHF
.	TRBV6-1	TRBD1	TRBJ2-5	TGTGCCACCAACCTACAGGGGGCAGGGGAGACCCAGTACTTC	CATNLQGAGETQYF
.	TRBV28	.	TRBJ2-7	TGTGCCAGCAATGTGGGACACGGATACGAGCAGTACTTC	CASNVGHGYEQYF
many	TRBV6-6	.	TRBJ1-2	TGTGCCAGCAGATCGGACGGAGGCTCTAACTATGGCTACACCTTC	CASRSDGGSNYGYTF
few	TRBV6-5	.	TRBJ1-5	TGTGCCAGCAGCAAAGAGAGGGATCAGCCCCAGCATTTT	CASSKERDQPQHF
.	TRBV19	.	TRBJ1-2	TGTGCCAGTAGTATTAGGGGGTACTATGGCTACACCTTC	CASSIRGYYGYTF
.	TRBV28	TRBD1	TRBJ1-6	TGTGCCAGCGCATATATTCCGGGGCAGGGGGAAACGAATTCACCCCTCCACTTT	CASAYIPGQGETNSPLHF
.	TRBV28	TRBD1	TRBJ1-2	TGTGCCAGCAGTTTAGGGCAGGGGGCGGATGGCTACACCTTC	CASSLGQGADGYTF
.	TRBV4-2	.	TRBJ2-2	TGTGCCAGCAGCCAAGAACTGGCTAGCGCAGCGAACACCGGGGAGCTGTTTTTT	CASSQELASAANTGELFF
.	TRBV12-5	TRBD1	TRBJ2-3	TGTGCTAGTGGTCTCGGGACAGGAAGGTCAGATACGCAGTATTTT	CASGLGTGRSDTQYF
.	TRBV27	.	TRBJ1-5	TGTGCCAGCAGTTTAAGGGGGAGCCAGCCCCAGCATTTT	CASSLRGSQPQHF